A selection of T cell receptor beta chains follows, all from one sample in a study of T-cell memory formation after mild COVID-19. TCRdb used MiXCR to reprocess the 5' RACE reads, holding one entry per CDR3 protein. The sample includes 130,000 to 150,000 distinct CDR3 sequences, approximately 5.7% of them seen just once. Sequencing was done on a sample of PBMCs or a T cell subset sorted from them (not recorded which). The receptors stem from an adult woman who had mild COVID-19 (a few samples of this study predate the infection). Cell type and time point are not known. CDR3s include the opening cysteine and the closing phenylalanine or tryptophan. The D gene is left open where the match is weak. Clone size appears in some rows only: once, few, many, or a class for an expanded clone.

>TRBV5-1|TRBD2|many|TRBJ2-5
CASSPGLAGGQETQYF
TGCGCCAGCAGCCCGGGACTAGCGGGAGGACAGGAGACCCAGTACTTC
>TRBV20-1|.|.|TRBJ2-5
CSAALTVVTETQYF
TGCAGTGCTGCCTTGACAGTCGTCACAGAGACCCAGTACTTC
>TRBV12-3/TRBV12-4|.|many|TRBJ2-3
CASSLRPVTQGSTDTQYF
TGTGCCAGCAGTTTAAGGCCGGTTACGCAGGGATCCACAGATACGCAGTATTTT
>TRBV24-1|TRBD2|many|TRBJ2-1
CATGGGLSYNEQFF
TGTGCCACCGGCGGGGGACTCTCCTACAATGAGCAGTTCTTC
>TRBV24-1|TRBD2|.|TRBJ2-1
CATSDFRTSGRAIGEFF
TGTGCCACCAGTGATTTCCGGACTAGCGGGAGGGCCATCGGTGAGTTCTTC
>TRBV30|.|many|TRBJ2-5
CAWSVKAGGGTQYF
TGTGCCTGGAGTGTAAAAGCTGGAGGGGGGACCCAGTACTTC
>TRBV7-2|.|.|TRBJ2-2
CASSLYRRTGELFF
TGTGCCAGCAGCTTATATCGACGGACCGGGGAGCTGTTTTTT
>TRBV5-4|.|.|TRBJ2-2
CASNPQDTGELFF
TGTGCCAGCAACCCTCAGGACACCGGGGAGCTGTTTTTT
>TRBV5-1|TRBD1|.|TRBJ1-1
CASSPQGDRGLNTEAFF
TGCGCCAGCAGCCCGCAGGGGGACAGGGGGTTGAACACTGAAGCTTTCTTT
>TRBV12-3/TRBV12-4|TRBD1|few|TRBJ2-1
CASSLVGGAGNEQFF
TGTGCCAGCAGTTTAGTAGGGGGCGCGGGCAATGAGCAGTTCTTC
>TRBV7-7|.|few|TRBJ2-2
CASSVGTTGELFF
TGTGCCAGCAGCGTCGGGACTACCGGGGAGCTGTTTTTT
>TRBV20-1|TRBD2|.|TRBJ2-1
CSASGTSGSQGNEQFF
TGCAGTGCTAGCGGGACTAGCGGGAGCCAAGGCAATGAGCAGTTCTTC
>TRBV5-1|.|many|TRBJ1-2
CASSKSAGANYGYTF
TGCGCCAGCAGTAAATCGGCAGGGGCTAACTATGGCTACACCTTC
>TRBV15|.|.|TRBJ1-4
CATSRDDRDIDGKLFF
TGTGCCACCAGCAGGGATGACCGGGACATAGATGGAAAACTGTTTTTT
>TRBV29-1|TRBD2|many|TRBJ2-7
CSVGFQRDPYEQYF
TGCAGCGTTGGCTTTCAGCGGGACCCCTACGAGCAGTACTTC
>TRBV18|TRBD1|many|TRBJ1-1
CASSQGANTEAFF
TGTGCCAGCTCTCAGGGGGCCAACACTGAAGCTTTCTTT
>TRBV20-1|.|many|TRBJ2-7
CSAHRGAYEQYF
TGCAGTGCTCACCGAGGGGCCTACGAGCAGTACTTC
>TRBV9|TRBD1|many|TRBJ2-3
CASSYSGTGPDTQYF
TGTGCCAGCAGCTACTCCGGGACAGGGCCCGATACGCAGTATTTT
>TRBV12-3/TRBV12-4|.|few|TRBJ1-5
CASSLDTGRINQPQHF
TGTGCCAGCAGTTTAGACACGGGACGGATCAATCAGCCCCAGCATTTT
>TRBV7-2|TRBD2|few|TRBJ2-3
CASSPTSGGALSTDTQYF
TGTGCCAGCAGCCCGACGAGCGGGGGGGCCCTGAGCACAGATACGCAGTATTTT
>TRBV12-3/TRBV12-4|TRBD2|few|TRBJ2-5
CASMPSGRAGGTQYF
TGTGCCAGCATGCCTAGCGGGAGGGCCGGGGGGACCCAGTACTTC
>TRBV12-3/TRBV12-4|.|many|TRBJ2-2
CAIQSKGVRGFRGELFF
TGTGCCATCCAATCCAAGGGAGTCCGGGGGTTCCGCGGGGAGCTGTTTTTT
>TRBV5-6|.|many|TRBJ2-5
CASSLSADEETQYF
TGTGCCAGCAGCCTCTCGGCGGATGAAGAGACCCAGTACTTC
>TRBV5-1|.|.|TRBJ1-1
CASSLEGGGTEAFF
TGCGCCAGCAGCTTGGAGGGGGGCGGCACTGAAGCTTTCTTT
>TRBV29-1|.|.|TRBJ2-1
CAFQGGFQWAYNEQFF
TGCGCATTCCAGGGGGGTTTCCAATGGGCCTACAATGAGCAGTTCTTC
>TRBV6-5|.|many|TRBJ2-7
CASSADSYEQYF
TGTGCCAGCTCCGCGGACTCCTACGAGCAGTACTTC
>TRBV7-3|TRBD1|.|TRBJ1-2
CASSEPGGSYTF
TGTGCCAGCAGCGAACCAGGGGGAAGCTACACCTTC
>TRBV20-1|.|many|TRBJ1-5
CSARVPGMRNQPQHF
TGCAGTGCTAGAGTACCGGGGATGAGGAATCAGCCCCAGCATTTT
>TRBV11-2|.|.|TRBJ2-3
CASRGLRVHTDTQYF
TGTGCCAGCAGGGGTCTCAGGGTCCACACAGATACGCAGTATTTT
>TRBV29-1|.|many|TRBJ1-1
CSVANREMNTEAFF
TGCAGCGTAGCTAACAGGGAAATGAACACTGAAGCTTTCTTT
>TRBV7-6|TRBD2|.|TRBJ2-7
CASSLGLVEYEQYF
TGTGCCAGCAGCTTGGGACTAGTTGAATACGAGCAGTACTTC
>TRBV20-1|TRBD2|many|TRBJ2-3
CSASSGGSSTDTQYF
TGCAGTGCCTCCAGCGGGGGGTCCAGCACAGATACGCAGTATTTT
>TRBV19|.|.|TRBJ1-2
CASSMTGNYGYTF
TGTGCCAGTAGTATGACGGGGAACTATGGCTACACCTTC
>TRBV20-1|TRBD2|.|TRBJ2-1
CSARDWLAGGPFNEQFF
TGCAGTGCTAGAGACTGGTTAGCGGGAGGGCCATTCAATGAGCAGTTCTTC
>TRBV12-3/TRBV12-4|TRBD1|.|TRBJ1-2
CASSTGQYYGYTF
TGTGCCAGCAGTACGGGACAGTACTATGGCTACACCTTC
>TRBV18|.|few|TRBJ1-5
CASSPSRDGQPQHF
TGTGCCAGCTCACCGAGCAGGGATGGTCAGCCCCAGCATTTT
>TRBV20-1|.|.|TRBJ1-1
CSARRAGNTEAFF
TGCAGTGCTAGAAGGGCCGGGAACACTGAAGCTTTCTTT
>TRBV20-1|.|.|TRBJ2-5
CSARRGRDGETQYF
TGCAGTGCTAGACGTGGGCGGGACGGCGAGACCCAGTACTTC
>TRBV6-6|.|many|TRBJ2-3
CASRTSGGTDTQYF
TGTGCCAGCAGAACCAGCGGAGGGACAGATACGCAGTATTTT
>TRBV29-1|TRBD2|many|TRBJ2-3
CSVRVGTSGVQRSTDTQYF
TGCAGCGTGAGAGTAGGGACTAGCGGGGTCCAACGAAGCACAGATACGCAGTATTTT